Presented here are 8 T cell receptor beta chains from one specimen sequenced in a study of T-cell reconstitution after alpha-beta-depleted transplantation in children. It was with unique molecular identifiers that the TCRbeta library was prepared. MiXCR was run by TCRdb on the PCR reads, yielding one entry per CDR3 protein. The sample includes about 340,000 distinct CDR3 sequences, around 16% of them seen just once. The specimen comprised PBMCs, mostly from graft donor cells, sampled 360 days after TCRalphabeta/CD19-depleted stem cell transplant. These receptors were taken from a male patient aged 2-10 years who had a stem cell transplant for acute lymphoblastic leukemia, so the T cells may come from the graft donor.

In its sample, this clonotype was seen a few times. This chain joins TRBV20-1 and TRBJ1-4; D might be TRBD1 (5 bases). Germline V gene data show CDR1 as DFQATT and CDR2 as SNEGSKA (reference sequence). The CDR3 runs to 13 residues. V lost 5 bases, J lost 8 bases, and 15 bases lay in between. DNA for the CDR3: TGCAGTGCTGGTCCGGGCAGGGAGGAAAAACTGTTTTTT. Translation: CSAGPGREEKLFF.

This clonotype has a count of ten or more. This rearrangement joins TRBV7-3 to TRBJ2-1; no definite D call. Deletions cut 2 bases from V and 9 bases from J, with 11 bases between. CDR1 is SGHTA and CDR2 is FQGTGA in the germline V gene. The CDR3 extends over 13 amino acids. The CDR3 sequence: CASSLGVLTEQFF. In DNA, the CDR3 is TGTGCCAGCAGCTTAGGAGTGCTTACTGAGCAGTTCTTC.

The chain uses TRBV4-3 and TRBJ2-1, with 11 nucleotides matching TRBD2. Germline V gives CDR1 LGHNA, CDR2 YSLEER. This CDR3 spans 19 amino acids. J gave up 4 bases and V 0 bases, and 11 bases lay outside the gene matches. CDR3 amino acids: CASSQETSGNLLPYNEQFF. For the CDR3, the DNA is TGCGCCAGCAGCCAAGAGACTAGCGGGAACCTCCTCCCGTACAATGAGCAGTTCTTC.

V and J are TRBV4-2 and TRBJ2-2; no definite D call. This CDR3 is built from 13 residues. Germline V lookup: CDR1 LGHNA, CDR2 YNFKEQ. The ends were cut back, 0 bases at V and 6 bases at J, with 5 bases in the middle. The CDR3 DNA follows: TGTGCCAGCAGCCAAGAATGGTCCGGGGAGCTGTTTTTT. Translation gives CASSQEWSGELFF.

This clonotype has only a few counts. The J gene is TRBJ2-7, the V gene TRBV4-3; D may be TRBD1 (5 bases). With 4 bases removed from V and 6 bases from J, the gap between germline ends came to 13 bases. From germline, CDR1 is LGHNA and CDR2 YSLEER. The CDR3 has 13 amino acids. CDR3 sequence reads: CASSRTREAEQYF. In DNA, the CDR3 is TGCGCCAGCAGCCGCACCAGGGAAGCCGAGCAGTACTTC.

This clonotype was seen a handful of times. V gene TRBV29-1 combines with J gene TRBJ2-5; 11 nucleotides agree with TRBD2. Per the germline V gene, CDR1 is SQVTM and CDR2 is ANQGSEA. V lost 5 bases to trimming and J lost 5 bases; unmatched junction nucleotides: 7. The CDR3 extends over 14 amino acids. DNA of the CDR3: TGCAGCGTTTGGGGACTAGCGGTTGTGGAGACCCAGTACTTC. Amino acid sequence: CSVWGLAVVETQYF.

The chain combines TRBV24-1 with TRBJ2-1, with a weak D call TRBD2 (5 bases). The V gene lost 5 bases and the J gene lost 4 bases, with 11 bases spanning the gap. The germline V gene encodes CDR1 KGHDR and CDR2 SFDVKD. The length of the CDR3 is 14 residues. The CDR3 loop is CATSASREYNEQFF. In DNA, the CDR3 is TGTGCCACCAGTGCTTCTAGGGAGTACAATGAGCAGTTCTTC.

The genes are TRBV4-2 and TRBJ2-2; D not certain. V lost 10 bases and J lost 4, with 19 bases in between. Germline V gene data show CDR1 as LGHNA and CDR2 as YNFKEQ. The CDR3 runs 15 residues. The CDR3 here is CAMSPGPFFTGELFF. The CDR3 DNA reads as TGTGCCATGAGCCCCGGGCCCTTCTTCACCGGGGAGCTGTTTTTT.